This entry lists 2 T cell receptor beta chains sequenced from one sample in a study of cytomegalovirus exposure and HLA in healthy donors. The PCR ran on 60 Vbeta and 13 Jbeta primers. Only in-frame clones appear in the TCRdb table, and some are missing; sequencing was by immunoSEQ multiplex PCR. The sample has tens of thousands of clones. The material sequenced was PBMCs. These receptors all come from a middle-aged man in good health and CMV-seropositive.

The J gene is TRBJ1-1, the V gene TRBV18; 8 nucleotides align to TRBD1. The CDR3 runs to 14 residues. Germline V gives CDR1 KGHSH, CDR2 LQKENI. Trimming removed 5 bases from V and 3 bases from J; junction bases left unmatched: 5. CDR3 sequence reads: CASSAQGADTEAFF. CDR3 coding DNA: TGTGCCAGCTCAGCGCAGGGGGCGGACACTGAAGCTTTCTTT.

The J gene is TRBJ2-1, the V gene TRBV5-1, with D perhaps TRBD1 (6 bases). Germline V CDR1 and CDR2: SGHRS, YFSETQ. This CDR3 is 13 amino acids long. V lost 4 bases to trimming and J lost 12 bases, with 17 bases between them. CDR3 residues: CASSPLDSVGQFF. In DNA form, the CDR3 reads TGCGCCAGCAGCCCCCTGGACAGTGTTGGGCAGTTCTTC. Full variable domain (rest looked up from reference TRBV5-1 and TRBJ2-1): KAGVTQTPRYLIKTRGQQVTLSCSPISGHRSVSWYQQTPGQGLQFLFEYFSETQRNKGNFPGRFSGRQFSNSRSEMNVSTLELGDSALYLCASSPLDSVGQFFGPGTRLTVL.